This is a list of T cell receptor beta chains from one sample in a study of blood T cell repertoires in COVID-19. Profiling relied on immunoSEQ multiplex PCR, and the TCRdb table lists in-frame clones only, not all of them. The data hold 100,000 to 120,000 clones, with roughly 76% observed a single time. Sequences were obtained from peripheral blood. The source is a woman in her 70s with acute or convalescent COVID-19. The CDR3 runs from the conserved cysteine through the conserved F or W. The order of the fields is CDR3 DNA, CDR3 protein, CDR3 length, V gene, J gene, clone size, D gene. The D gene is left open where the match is weak. Where a row states a size, it is once, few, many or the class of an expanded clone; other rows omit it.

DNA: TGTGCCAGCAGATTACAGGGCCAGACCTACTATGGCTACACCTTC
CDR3: CASRLQGQTYYGYTF
length: 15
V: TRBV6-5
J: TRBJ1-2
size: .
D: .

DNA: TGCGCCAGCAGCCAACAATACGGGACAGGGCGCGAGCAGTACTTC
CDR3: CASSQQYGTGREQYF
length: 15
V: TRBV4-1
J: TRBJ2-7
size: .
D: TRBD1

DNA: TGTGCCAGCAGCTTGGAAAGGGGAGCCAAAAACATTCAGTACTTC
CDR3: CASSLERGAKNIQYF
length: 15
V: TRBV5-8
J: TRBJ2-4
size: few
D: .

DNA: TGTGCCAGCAGTGAACCGAGACAGGGAGCGGGAAACACCATATATTTT
CDR3: CASSEPRQGAGNTIYF
length: 16
V: TRBV6-1
J: TRBJ1-3
size: few
D: TRBD1

DNA: TGTGCCAGCAGCGTCACCGGGACAGGGGGGGAAAAACTGTTTTTT
CDR3: CASSVTGTGGEKLFF
length: 15
V: TRBV9
J: TRBJ1-4
size: .
D: TRBD1

DNA: TGTGCCTGGACTAGCGGGAATACCTACGAGCAGTACTTC
CDR3: CAWTSGNTYEQYF
length: 13
V: TRBV30
J: TRBJ2-7
size: .
D: TRBD2

DNA: TGCGCCAGCATCTCCCGGCCGGGACTAGCGGGATTGGAGACCCAGTACTTC
CDR3: CASISRPGLAGLETQYF
length: 17
V: TRBV5-1
J: TRBJ2-5
size: .
D: TRBD2

DNA: TGTGCCAGCAGTGAAGGTAGCGGAGCCTTCTACGAGCAGTACTTC
CDR3: CASSEGSGAFYEQYF
length: 15
V: TRBV6-1
J: TRBJ2-7
size: .
D: .

DNA: TGTGCCAGCAGCTTACCCCCCGAGCGGGCAAACACCGGGGAGCTGTTTTTT
CDR3: CASSLPPERANTGELFF
length: 17
V: TRBV7-6
J: TRBJ2-2
size: .
D: .

DNA: TGTGCCAGCACCGTTGGTGGGGAGACCAGCTACGAGCAGTACTTC
CDR3: CASTVGGETSYEQYF
length: 15
V: TRBV9
J: TRBJ2-7
size: .
D: .

DNA: TGCGCCAGCAGCCAAGATAGGCGTGGTAGCGGTAATTCACCCCTCCACTTT
CDR3: CASSQDRRGSGNSPLHF
length: 17
V: TRBV4-3
J: TRBJ1-6
size: .
D: .

DNA: TGTGCCAGCAGCTCGAAATCAGGGGAGGAAAAACTGTTTTTT
CDR3: CASSSKSGEEKLFF
length: 14
V: TRBV5-4
J: TRBJ1-4
size: .
D: .

DNA: TGTGCCAGCAGCTCACAGGGGGCTGGTGAAGCTTTCTTT
CDR3: CASSSQGAGEAFF
length: 13
V: TRBV5-5
J: TRBJ1-1
size: .
D: TRBD1

DNA: TGTGCCTGGAGTGTAGGGGGCGGCGAGCAGTACTTC
CDR3: CAWSVGGGEQYF
length: 12
V: TRBV30
J: TRBJ2-7
size: .
D: TRBD1

DNA: TGTGCCAGTACCCCCGGGGGCTCCTACAATGAGCAGTTCTTC
CDR3: CASTPGGSYNEQFF
length: 14
V: TRBV19
J: TRBJ2-1
size: .
D: .

DNA: TGTGCCAGCAGCTCCGGGACTAGCGGGAGTATAGATACGCAGTATTTT
CDR3: CASSSGTSGSIDTQYF
length: 16
V: TRBV7-9
J: TRBJ2-3
size: .
D: TRBD2

DNA: TGTGCCAGTAGTATCGCACAGGGTAGTCAAGAGACCCAGTACTTC
CDR3: CASSIAQGSQETQYF
length: 15
V: TRBV19
J: TRBJ2-5
size: .
D: .

DNA: TGTGCCAGTACTGACAGGGGCAATTCACCCCTCCACTTT
CDR3: CASTDRGNSPLHF
length: 13
V: TRBV19
J: TRBJ1-6
size: .
D: TRBD1

DNA: TGTGCCAGCAGTCCCGGGACAGGGGTAGACGAGCAGTACTTC
CDR3: CASSPGTGVDEQYF
length: 14
V: TRBV27
J: TRBJ2-7
size: .
D: TRBD1

DNA: TGTGCCAGCAGCTTAGGCGCTAGTAGGGGCGAGCAGTACTTC
CDR3: CASSLGASRGEQYF
length: 14
V: TRBV7-9
J: TRBJ2-7
size: .
D: .

DNA: TGTGCCAGCAGCTTAGAGCCTAGCGGGATATTCACGGCTATCGCAGATACGCAGTATTTT
CDR3: CASSLEPSGIFTAIADTQYF
length: 20
V: TRBV11-2
J: TRBJ2-3
size: few
D: TRBD2

DNA: TGTGCCTGGAGTTCTAGCGGGGGAAATACGCAGTATTTT
CDR3: CAWSSSGGNTQYF
length: 13
V: TRBV30
J: TRBJ2-3
size: .
D: TRBD2

DNA: TGTGCCATCAGCCGACTAGCGGGAGACCAAGAGACCCAGTACTTC
CDR3: CAISRLAGDQETQYF
length: 15
V: TRBV10-3
J: TRBJ2-5
size: .
D: TRBD2

DNA: TGCGCCAGCAGCCAAGATAGAGGCACACGGGCCTACGAGCAGTACTTC
CDR3: CASSQDRGTRAYEQYF
length: 16
V: TRBV4-1
J: TRBJ2-7
size: .
D: .

DNA: TGTGCCAGCAGCTTAAAGATGCTGGGGCGCAGGGCCCCCGATACGCAGTATTTT
CDR3: CASSLKMLGRRAPDTQYF
length: 18
V: TRBV7-2
J: TRBJ2-3
size: .
D: .

DNA: TGTGCCAGCAGCGTAGATGGGGGGAGTGAGACCCAGTACTTC
CDR3: CASSVDGGSETQYF
length: 14
V: TRBV9
J: TRBJ2-5
size: .
D: .

DNA: TGTGCCTGGTGGGAGCGGGGAACAGATACGCAGTATTTT
CDR3: CAWWERGTDTQYF
length: 13
V: TRBV30
J: TRBJ2-3
size: .
D: TRBD2